The present TCR beta chain was sequenced within a study of blood T cell repertoires in COVID-19. The wider study: Acute and convalescent COVID-19 samples came from the United States, Italy and Spain. In each case, the material was cDNA or gDNA derived from T cells, B-cell-depleted T cells, or PBMCs.

In the authors' methods: Estimation of nucleated cell counts was performed using reference gene primer amplification. Repertoires were generated with immunoSEQ multiplex PCR, while TCRdb's copy carries only in-frame clones and drops some. D and trimming were read from the DNA, whereas the V and J calls and clone size are those reported in that table. The table shows approximately 70,000 clones, with about 85% occurring only once. Germline V CDR1 and CDR2: SGHAT, FQNNGV. This CDR3 comprises 16 residues. V was pared by 5 bases and J by 1 base, with 4 bases of the junction left unmatched. The V and J genes are TRBV11-2 and TRBJ2-3, with 12 bases aligning to TRBD2. What was sequenced was peripheral blood. This TCR was sampled from a man aged 70 or older with active COVID-19. The CDR3 bases are TGTGCCAGCAGCCCCCGGACTAGCGGGGGCACAGATACGCAGTATTTT. It codes for CASSPRTSGGTDTQYF.